This record covers a single TCR beta chain. No antigen is known for it. The data were taken from a study of T cell responses to AZD1222 COVID-19 vaccine. The germline V gene has CDR1 LGHDT and CDR2 YNNKEL (reference sequence). V was trimmed by 3 bases and J by 4 bases, leaving 9 bases between them. The CDR3 runs 13 residues. Profiled with immunoSEQ multiplex PCR; TCRdb holds only in-frame clones, not every one. This sample has just over 90,000 clones, with 85% to 90% found just once. The study, taken as a whole, reports: Spike regions recognized by vaccine-associated CD4 TCRs spanned the protein, led by 160-218 and 743-854. It should be noted that donors were predominantly white British and more often female, and clonal diversity was possibly underestimated. An increase in Spike-specific TCR breadth and depth was observed after two AZD1222 doses. Among spike-specific TCRs, nearly half reportedly target unmutated variant regions.

The sequence derives from an adult who received the AZD1222 COVID-19 vaccine. This chain uses TRBV3-1 (or the pseudogene TRBV3-2) with TRBJ1-2; no clear D gene. The input for sequencing was peripheral blood, taken 28 days after the second AZD1222 dose. The CDR3 protein is CASSHRQVYGYTF. CDR3 in DNA: TGTGCCAGCAGCCATCGGCAGGTCTATGGCTACACCTTC.